This T cell receptor beta chain was obtained from a study of identical twins. Via MiXCR, TCRdb re-called the 5' RACE reads, giving one row per CDR3 protein. The data show 350,000 or so distinct CDR3 sequences, around 9.7% seen once. V lost 1 base to trimming and J lost 6 bases, with 8 bases between them. The CDR3 is 13 residues long. Germline CDR1 is SGHRS and CDR2 is YFSETQ. Sequenced input: naive T cells sorted from blood. The chain couples TRBV5-1 to TRBJ1-5; D ambiguous. This TCR was recovered from a woman in her fifties or sixties in good health. The CDR3 protein is CASSLMLGQPQHF. The CDR3 DNA sequence: TGCGCCAGCAGCTTGATGTTAGGTCAGCCCCAGCATTTT.